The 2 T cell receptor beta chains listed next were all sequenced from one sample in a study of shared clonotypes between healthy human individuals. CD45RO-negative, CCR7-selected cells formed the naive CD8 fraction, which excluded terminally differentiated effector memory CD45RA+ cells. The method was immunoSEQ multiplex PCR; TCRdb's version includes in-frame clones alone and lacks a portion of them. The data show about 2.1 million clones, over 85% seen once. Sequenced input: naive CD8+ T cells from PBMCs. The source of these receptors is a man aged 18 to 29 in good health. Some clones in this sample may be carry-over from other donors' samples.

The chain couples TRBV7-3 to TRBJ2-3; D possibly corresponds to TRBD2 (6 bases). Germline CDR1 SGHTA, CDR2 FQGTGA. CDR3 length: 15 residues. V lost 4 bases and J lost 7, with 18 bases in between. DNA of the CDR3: TGTGCCAGCAGCTCAAGTGGCGGGATACTTAATACGCAGTATTTT. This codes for CASSSSGGILNTQYF.

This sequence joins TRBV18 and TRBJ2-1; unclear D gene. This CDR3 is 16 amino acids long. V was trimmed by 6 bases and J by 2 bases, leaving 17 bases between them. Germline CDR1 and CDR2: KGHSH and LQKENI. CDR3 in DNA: TGTGCCAGCTCCGAGGTTGCCCCCAACGCCTACAATGAGCAGTTCTTC. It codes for CASSEVAPNAYNEQFF.